Listed below are T cell receptor beta chains from one sample, sequenced in a study of T cell responses to AZD1222 COVID-19 vaccine. Profiling relied on immunoSEQ multiplex PCR, and the TCRdb table lists in-frame clones only, not all of them. The sample has around 110,000 clones, roughly 84% seen once. The sample was peripheral blood, taken on day 0 of AZD1222 vaccination. These receptors came from an adult in good health. The CDR3 runs from the conserved cysteine through the conserved F or W. The order of the fields is D gene, V gene, J gene, clone size, CDR3 protein, CDR3 DNA. A D gene is named only where the DNA matches it firmly. The listing skips clone size in some rows; elsewhere it reads once, few, many or a size class.

TRBD1	TRBV7-2	TRBJ1-2	NA	CASSLARTGFYGYTF	TGTGCCAGCAGCTTAGCGCGGACAGGGTTCTATGGCTACACCTTC
NA	TRBV19	TRBJ2-3	once	CASNEGTDTQYF	TGTGCCAGTAATGAGGGCACAGATACGCAGTATTTT
NA	TRBV14	TRBJ2-7	NA	CASSQHQGLGYEQYF	TGTGCCAGCAGCCAACATCAGGGTCTGGGGTACGAGCAGTACTTC
NA	TRBV6-5	TRBJ1-2	NA	CASSEVSSSYGYTF	TGTGCCAGCTCGGAGGTGTCCTCCTCATATGGCTACACCTTC
NA	TRBV6-4	TRBJ2-1	NA	CASSPLLAGSYNEQFF	TGTGCCAGCAGTCCCCTCCTAGCAGGGTCCTACAATGAGCAGTTCTTC
NA	TRBV28	TRBJ2-2	once	CASSSPGGSGPKNTGELFF	TGTGCCAGCAGTTCCCCCGGGGGCAGCGGCCCAAAGAACACCGGGGAGCTGTTTTTT
NA	TRBV7-2	TRBJ1-1	NA	CASSSRSPSGAEAFF	TGTGCCAGCAGCAGCCGGTCCCCCTCAGGCGCTGAAGCTTTCTTT
TRBD1	TRBV28	TRBJ1-1	NA	CASSFRQGRTEAFF	TGTGCCAGCAGTTTTCGACAGGGGCGGACTGAAGCTTTCTTT
TRBD1	TRBV5-8	TRBJ1-5	NA	CASRPGTGGNQPQHF	TGTGCCAGCAGACCTGGGACAGGGGGCAATCAGCCCCAGCATTTT
NA	TRBV5-1	TRBJ1-1	few	CASSTDSLYTEAFF	TGCGCCAGCAGCACGGACAGCCTATACACTGAAGCTTTCTTT
TRBD1	TRBV7-2	TRBJ2-5	NA	CASSLDRGTETQYF	TGTGCCAGCAGCTTAGACAGGGGGACAGAGACCCAGTACTTC
NA	TRBV14	TRBJ2-2	NA	CASSQVSGARTGELFF	TGTGCCAGCAGCCAAGTCTCGGGAGCCAGGACCGGGGAGCTGTTTTTT
NA	TRBV11-2	TRBJ2-7	NA	CASSTGGSYEQYF	TGTGCCAGCAGCACCGGGGGCTCCTACGAGCAGTACTTC
NA	TRBV11-1	TRBJ1-1	NA	CASSLGVRGTEAFF	TGTGCCAGCAGCTTAGGGGTCCGGGGTACTGAAGCTTTCTTT
NA	TRBV29-1	TRBJ1-1	NA	CSVRVRGQGTEAFF	TGCAGCGTTCGAGTTAGAGGGCAAGGAACTGAAGCTTTCTTT
TRBD2	TRBV10-2	TRBJ2-7	NA	CASRPGLLSYEQYF	TGCGCCAGCAGGCCGGGACTACTGTCCTACGAGCAGTACTTC
NA	TRBV19	TRBJ2-7	NA	CASSDPGASYEQYF	TGTGCCAGTAGTGACCCGGGGGCATCCTACGAGCAGTACTTC
TRBD1	TRBV4-1	TRBJ1-1	few	CASSPGDRANTEAFF	TGCGCCAGCAGCCCCGGGGACAGGGCGAACACTGAAGCTTTCTTT
NA	TRBV6-1	TRBJ1-2	NA	CASSEGRNSYGYTF	TGTGCCAGCAGTGAAGGGCGGAATAGCTATGGCTACACCTTC